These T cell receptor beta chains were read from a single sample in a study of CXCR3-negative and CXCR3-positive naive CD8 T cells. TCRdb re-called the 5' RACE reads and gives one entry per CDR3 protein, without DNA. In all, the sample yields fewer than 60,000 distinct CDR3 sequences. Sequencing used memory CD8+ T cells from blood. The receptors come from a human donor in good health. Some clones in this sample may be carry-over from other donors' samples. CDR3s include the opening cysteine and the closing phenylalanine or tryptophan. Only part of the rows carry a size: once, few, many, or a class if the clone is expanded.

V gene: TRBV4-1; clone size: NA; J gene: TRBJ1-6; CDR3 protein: CASSQDWGSSYNSPLHF
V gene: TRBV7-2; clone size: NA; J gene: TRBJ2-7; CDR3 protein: CASSLAGRGETYEQYF
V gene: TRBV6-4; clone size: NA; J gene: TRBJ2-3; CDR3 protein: CASSDSEGTDTQYF
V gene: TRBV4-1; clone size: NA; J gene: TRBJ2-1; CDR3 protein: CASSRTSNNEQFF
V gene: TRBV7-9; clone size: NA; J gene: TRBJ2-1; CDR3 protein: CASSPWGKYNEQFF
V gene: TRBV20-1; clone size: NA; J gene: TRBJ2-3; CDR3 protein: CSARDSRLQSDTQYF
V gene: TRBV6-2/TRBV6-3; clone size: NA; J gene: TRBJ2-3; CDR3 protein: CASSSAGGTPSTDTQYF
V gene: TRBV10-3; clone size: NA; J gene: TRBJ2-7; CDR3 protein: CAISAVGIKYEQYF
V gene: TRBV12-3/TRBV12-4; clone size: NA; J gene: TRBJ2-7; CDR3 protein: CASSRGQAAYEQYF
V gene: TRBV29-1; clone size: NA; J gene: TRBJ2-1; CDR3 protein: CSVCSGGEFDEQFF
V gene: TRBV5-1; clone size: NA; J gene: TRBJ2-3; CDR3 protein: CASIRQDPILDTQYF
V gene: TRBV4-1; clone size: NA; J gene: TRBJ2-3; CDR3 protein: CASSAEGDTQYF
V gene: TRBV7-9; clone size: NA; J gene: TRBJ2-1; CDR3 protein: CASIHGGGYNEQFF
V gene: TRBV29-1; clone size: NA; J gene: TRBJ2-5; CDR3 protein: CSHPDRYQETQYF
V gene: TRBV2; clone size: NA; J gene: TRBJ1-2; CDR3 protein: CASRQQGAPNYGYTF
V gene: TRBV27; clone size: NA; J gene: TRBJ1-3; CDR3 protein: CASREISGNTIYF
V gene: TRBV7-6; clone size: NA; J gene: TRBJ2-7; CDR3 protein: CASSRSGTGGFLDSYEQYF
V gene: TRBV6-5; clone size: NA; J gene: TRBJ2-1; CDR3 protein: CASYSAGYNEQFF
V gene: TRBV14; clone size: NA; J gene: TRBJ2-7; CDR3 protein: CASSQGMGQPYEQYF
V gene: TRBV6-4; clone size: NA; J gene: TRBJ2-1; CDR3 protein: CASSDSGGYNEQFF
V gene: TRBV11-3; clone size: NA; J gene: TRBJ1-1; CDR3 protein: CASSLAPPGEAFF
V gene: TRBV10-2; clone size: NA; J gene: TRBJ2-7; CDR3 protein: CASSEGGNLAVTKQYF
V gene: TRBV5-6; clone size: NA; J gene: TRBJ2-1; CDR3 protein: CASSLASVSSYNEQFF
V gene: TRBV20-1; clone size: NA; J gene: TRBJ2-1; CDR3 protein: CSASPAGAYNEQFF
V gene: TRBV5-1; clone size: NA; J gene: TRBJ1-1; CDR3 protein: CASSLVAGAREAFF
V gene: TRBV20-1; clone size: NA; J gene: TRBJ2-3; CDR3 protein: CSARSLAGDPTDTQYF
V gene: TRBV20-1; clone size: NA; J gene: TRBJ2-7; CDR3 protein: CSAIQTGRSYEQYF
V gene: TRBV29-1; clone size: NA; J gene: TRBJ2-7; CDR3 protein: CSVEGLRDSYEQYF
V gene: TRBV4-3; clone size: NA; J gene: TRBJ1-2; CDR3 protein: CASSQEVTGFYGYTF
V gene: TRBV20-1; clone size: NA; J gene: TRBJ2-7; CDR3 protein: CSARVLAGEQYF
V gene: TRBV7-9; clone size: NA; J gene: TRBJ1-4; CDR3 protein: CASSLAQDAGTNEKLFF
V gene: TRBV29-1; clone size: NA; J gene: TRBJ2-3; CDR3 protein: CSVQGAGGSGGGSSTDTQYF
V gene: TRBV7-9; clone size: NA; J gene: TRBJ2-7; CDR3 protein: CASSQQGQLPYEQYF
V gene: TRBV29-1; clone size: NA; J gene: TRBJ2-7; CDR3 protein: CSVSPGLAYEQYF
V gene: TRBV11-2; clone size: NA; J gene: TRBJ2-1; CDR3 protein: CASSLVQGASSYNEQFF
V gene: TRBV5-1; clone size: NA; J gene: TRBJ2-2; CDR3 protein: CASSLVGETGELFF
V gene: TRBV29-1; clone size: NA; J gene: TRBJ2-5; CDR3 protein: CSVLAGVQETQYF
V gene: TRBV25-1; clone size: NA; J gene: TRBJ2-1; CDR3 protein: CASSSKVGPYNEQFF
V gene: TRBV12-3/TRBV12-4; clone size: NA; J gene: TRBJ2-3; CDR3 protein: CASSAPVGGDTQYF
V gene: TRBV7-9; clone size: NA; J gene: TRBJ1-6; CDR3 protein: CASSPERAGSPLHF
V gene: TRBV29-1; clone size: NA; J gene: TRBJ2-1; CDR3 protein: CSVERGALAGIYNEQFF
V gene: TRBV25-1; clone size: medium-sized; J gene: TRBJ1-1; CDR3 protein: CASSDRQFREAFF